This is a list of T cell receptor beta chains from one sample in a study of identical twins. TCRdb independently ran MiXCR on the 5' RACE reads; one entry per CDR3 protein. In the table there are under 300,000 distinct CDR3 sequences, 12% of which are singletons. The same data also contributed to another study, on yellow fever vaccine responses in identical twins.

The sample was memory (CD45RO+) T cells sorted from blood. The receptors were gathered from a young woman in good health. Each CDR3 is given with its conserved first and last residue. D genes are given only for firm matches. Size is stated for part of the rows, as once, few or many counts, or as a class when the clone is expanded.

D: -; size: few; J: TRBJ2-3; V: TRBV6-4; CDR3: CASSSSRGADTQYF; DNA: TGTGCCAGCAGCTCCTCACGGGGGGCGGATACGCAGTATTTT
D: TRBD2; size: few; J: TRBJ2-3; V: TRBV7-6; CDR3: CASSKAGDSKGFDTQYF; DNA: TGTGCCAGCAGCAAAGCGGGGGATAGTAAGGGGTTCGATACGCAGTATTTT
D: TRBD2; size: few; J: TRBJ2-1; V: TRBV7-2; CDR3: CASSDRTSGTFYNEQFF; DNA: TGTGCCAGCAGCGACCGGACTAGCGGGACATTCTACAATGAGCAGTTCTTC
D: TRBD2; size: few; J: TRBJ2-2; V: TRBV4-1; CDR3: CASSQDPLVGGSFAGELFF; DNA: TGCGCCAGCAGCCAAGACCCCTTGGTGGGGGGGTCTTTCGCCGGGGAGCTGTTTTTT
D: TRBD1; size: many; J: TRBJ2-7; V: TRBV25-1; CDR3: CASSVGQGVGYF; DNA: TGTGCCAGCAGTGTGGGACAGGGAGTTGGGTACTTC
D: -; size: -; J: TRBJ2-7; V: TRBV18; CDR3: CASSTLGPPSYEQYF; DNA: TGTGCCAGCTCAACTTTGGGGCCTCCTTCCTACGAGCAGTACTTC
D: -; size: -; J: TRBJ2-3; V: TRBV5-1; CDR3: CASSLESPTDTQYF; DNA: TGCGCCAGCAGCTTGGAGAGCCCCACAGATACGCAGTATTTT
D: -; size: many; J: TRBJ1-4; V: TRBV7-8; CDR3: CASTTEGRSEKLFF; DNA: TGTGCCAGCACCACGGAGGGGAGGAGTGAAAAACTGTTTTTT
D: TRBD1; size: few; J: TRBJ2-7; V: TRBV29-1; CDR3: CSVEPNRGYEQYF; DNA: TGCAGCGTTGAACCGAACAGGGGCTACGAGCAGTACTTC
D: -; size: many; J: TRBJ1-5; V: TRBV11-2; CDR3: CASSFSDSNQPQHF; DNA: TGTGCCAGCAGCTTCAGCGATAGCAATCAGCCCCAGCATTTT
D: -; size: -; J: TRBJ1-3; V: TRBV20-1; CDR3: CSARDAVFGNTIYF; DNA: TGCAGTGCTAGAGATGCCGTATTCGGGAACACCATATATTTT
D: -; size: few; J: TRBJ2-6; V: TRBV29-1; CDR3: CSVPSGANVLTF; DNA: TGCAGCGTCCCCTCTGGGGCCAACGTCCTGACTTTC
D: TRBD2; size: -; J: TRBJ2-3; V: TRBV5-5; CDR3: CASSLEVLAGGPRDTQYF; DNA: TGTGCCAGCAGCTTGGAGGTTCTAGCGGGGGGGCCTCGGGATACGCAGTATTTT
D: TRBD1; size: -; J: TRBJ1-1; V: TRBV6-5; CDR3: CASSYKAGGDTEAFF; DNA: TGTGCCAGCAGTTACAAAGCAGGGGGCGATACTGAAGCTTTCTTT
D: -; size: -; J: TRBJ1-6; V: TRBV3-1; CDR3: CASSQAVQGSSPLHF; DNA: TGTGCCAGCAGCCAAGCTGTGCAGGGCAGTTCACCCCTCCACTTT
D: -; size: -; J: TRBJ1-2; V: TRBV7-2; CDR3: CASSLGPGYGYTF; DNA: TGTGCCAGCAGCTTAGGACCGGGATATGGCTACACCTTC
D: TRBD1; size: -; J: TRBJ2-2; V: TRBV29-1; CDR3: CSVEGDRGHDGELFF; DNA: TGCAGCGTTGAGGGAGACAGGGGGCACGACGGGGAGCTGTTTTTT
D: TRBD1; size: few; J: TRBJ2-5; V: TRBV11-2; CDR3: CASSLGRTGQETQYF; DNA: TGTGCCAGCAGCTTAGGGAGGACAGGCCAAGAGACCCAGTACTTC
D: -; size: many; J: TRBJ2-5; V: TRBV7-9; CDR3: CASSPLRETQYF; DNA: TGTGCCAGCAGTCCTTTGAGAGAGACCCAGTACTTC
D: TRBD1; size: many; J: TRBJ2-5; V: TRBV24-1; CDR3: CATSAKDRGTQETQYF; DNA: TGTGCCACCAGTGCCAAGGACAGGGGGACTCAAGAGACCCAGTACTTC
D: TRBD1; size: -; J: TRBJ1-2; V: TRBV11-2; CDR3: CASSTSGTGQLYGYTF; DNA: TGTGCCAGCAGCACCTCCGGGACAGGGCAGCTCTATGGCTACACCTTC
D: TRBD2; size: many; J: TRBJ2-3; V: TRBV12-3/TRBV12-4; CDR3: CASSFAGVTDTQYF; DNA: TGTGCCAGCAGTTTTGCGGGAGTAACAGATACGCAGTATTTT
D: TRBD2; size: few; J: TRBJ2-1; V: TRBV6-1; CDR3: CASSRTSGGPSPYNEQFF; DNA: TGTGCCAGCAGTAGGACTAGCGGGGGCCCATCACCATACAATGAGCAGTTCTTC
D: -; size: -; J: TRBJ2-6; V: TRBV20-1; CDR3: CSAWGQAPGANVLTF; DNA: TGCAGTGCTTGGGGCCAGGCCCCTGGGGCCAACGTCCTGACTTTC
D: -; size: -; J: TRBJ2-1; V: TRBV12-3/TRBV12-4; CDR3: CASSPSKGEQFF; DNA: TGTGCCAGCAGCCCGTCAAAGGGTGAGCAGTTCTTC
D: -; size: many; J: TRBJ1-5; V: TRBV24-1; CDR3: CATSDPRQNQPQHF; DNA: TGTGCCACCAGTGACCCTCGACAGAATCAGCCCCAGCATTTT
D: -; size: many; J: TRBJ2-7; V: TRBV5-1; CDR3: CASSLGISYEQYF; DNA: TGCGCCAGCAGCTTGGGTATCTCCTACGAGCAGTACTTC
D: TRBD2; size: few; J: TRBJ2-3; V: TRBV3-1; CDR3: CASSQDRIAGGTDTQYF; DNA: TGTGCCAGCAGCCAAGATAGGATAGCGGGAGGCACAGATACGCAGTATTTT
D: -; size: -; J: TRBJ2-6; V: TRBV9; CDR3: CASSVAIGGAGANVLTF; DNA: TGTGCCAGCAGCGTAGCGATTGGTGGGGCTGGGGCCAACGTCCTGACTTTC
D: -; size: many; J: TRBJ1-5; V: TRBV30; CDR3: CAWSPAGQPQHF; DNA: TGTGCCTGGAGTCCCGCCGGTCAGCCCCAGCATTTT
D: TRBD1; size: few; J: TRBJ2-5; V: TRBV12-3/TRBV12-4; CDR3: CASNLIGTGSGVQEETQYF; DNA: TGTGCCAGCAATTTAATCGGGACAGGGAGCGGGGTCCAGGAAGAGACCCAGTACTTC
D: TRBD2; size: many; J: TRBJ2-3; V: TRBV20-1; CDR3: CSASPTTSLTNTDTQYF; DNA: TGCAGTGCTAGCCCCACGACTAGCCTCACAAATACAGATACGCAGTATTTT
D: -; size: few; J: TRBJ1-1; V: TRBV10-3; CDR3: CAVRDQDTEAFF; DNA: TGTGCCGTGAGGGACCAGGACACTGAAGCTTTCTTT
D: -; size: many; J: TRBJ2-2; V: TRBV4-2; CDR3: CASSQVEAGELFF; DNA: TGTGCCAGCAGCCAAGTTGAAGCCGGGGAGCTGTTTTTT
D: TRBD2; size: few; J: TRBJ2-3; V: TRBV2; CDR3: CATRTSGGPGAQYF; DNA: TGTGCCACTAGGACTAGCGGGGGGCCTGGGGCGCAGTATTTT
D: -; size: -; J: TRBJ2-2; V: TRBV5-6; CDR3: CASSQGSGRELFF; DNA: TGTGCCAGCAGCCAGGGTTCCGGCCGGGAGCTGTTTTTT
D: -; size: -; J: TRBJ2-3; V: TRBV3-1; CDR3: CASSYGGGLPNTDTQYF; DNA: TGTGCCAGCAGTTACGGAGGGGGACTGCCGAACACAGATACGCAGTATTTT
D: -; size: few; J: TRBJ1-5; V: TRBV6-1; CDR3: CASRDGSYQPQHF; DNA: TGTGCCAGCAGGGACGGATCTTATCAGCCCCAGCATTTT
D: -; size: few; J: TRBJ1-6; V: TRBV20-1; CDR3: CSAMGAGSPLHF; DNA: TGCAGTGCCATGGGGGCGGGTTCACCCCTCCACTTT
D: -; size: few; J: TRBJ2-7; V: TRBV7-9; CDR3: CASSGGTISYEQYF; DNA: TGTGCCAGCAGCGGGGGGACGATCTCCTACGAGCAGTACTTC
D: -; size: -; J: TRBJ2-1; V: TRBV5-1; CDR3: CASSLGAGKSYNEQFF; DNA: TGCGCCAGCAGCTTGGGGGCGGGAAAGTCCTACAATGAGCAGTTCTTC
D: TRBD1; size: few; J: TRBJ1-2; V: TRBV12-3/TRBV12-4; CDR3: CASSLRRDRALYGYTF; DNA: TGTGCCAGCAGTTTACGCCGGGACAGGGCCCTCTATGGCTACACCTTC
D: -; size: few; J: TRBJ1-1; V: TRBV5-5; CDR3: CASSLSGSRGTEAFF; DNA: TGTGCCAGCAGCTTGTCGGGGTCTCGGGGCACTGAAGCTTTCTTT
D: -; size: once; J: TRBJ2-7; V: TRBV6-5; CDR3: CASSHPRDGTYEQYF; DNA: TGTGCCAGCAGTCACCCCCGGGACGGGACCTACGAGCAGTACTTC
D: -; size: -; J: TRBJ2-7; V: TRBV28; CDR3: CASSLLGGGEQYF; DNA: TGTGCCAGCAGTTTACTGGGGGGTGGCGAGCAGTACTTC